What follows is one TCR beta chain and its context. The data stem from a study of T cells in Graves' hyperthyroidism and ophthalmopathy. Amplification targeted TCR beta CDR3 regions from RNA transcripts. HTBI primers were the set used in a first-round RT-PCR of the TCR CDR3. From the multiplex PCR reads, TCRdb called clonotypes with MiXCR, one entry per CDR3 protein. The table records hundreds of thousands of distinct CDR3 sequences, approximately 18% of them present only once. Sequencing was carried out using blood. This clonotype originated in a woman between 45 and 60 years old with Graves' hyperthyroidism that later progressed to Graves' ophthalmopathy.

Written as DNA, the CDR3 is TGTGCCAGCTCACCCCCAGTGGAGACCCAGTACTTC. Translation gives CASSPPVETQYF. The chain combines TRBV18 with TRBJ2-5, with no clear D. CDR1 is KGHSH, CDR2 LQKENI, per germline. This CDR3 has 12 residues. Deletions cut 3 bases from V and 5 bases from J, with 7 bases between.